The TCR beta chain under discussion was sequenced for a study of blood T cell repertoires in COVID-19. CDR3 size: 11 residues. The ends were cut back, 5 bases at V and 4 bases at J, with 5 bases in the middle. Libraries were prepared by immunoSEQ multiplex PCR; TCRdb keeps only in-frame clonotypes and omits some of them. Altogether around 330,000 clones are present, roughly 90% being singletons, with the ten largest covering roughly 8.9%. The TCR was taken from a woman between 40 and 50 years old who had recovered from COVID-19. J is TRBJ1-1 and V is TRBV12-3 or TRBV12-4; D remains unclear. Sequencing used PBMCs or T cells enriched from blood (not recorded which). The CDR3 nucleotides are TGTGCCAGCAGTGGCGGCACTGAAGCTTTCTTT. Its translation is CASSGGTEAFF.